This T cell receptor (beta chain) stems from a study of T cells expressing NK-cell markers. Germline lookup yields CDR1 KGHSH and CDR2 LQKENI. The length of the CDR3 is 15 residues. TCRdb reprocessed the 5' RACE reads, with one entry per CDR3 protein and no DNA. This sample's table has 200,000 to 300,000 distinct CDR3 sequences. The sample was blood T cells: a sorted CD56 or NKG2C T cell subset, CD4+ or CD8+ T cells, or bulk PBMC T cells (not recorded which). The rearrangement links TRBV18 to TRBJ1-1. This TCR was sampled from a woman between 18 and 75 years old in good health. This chain's CDR3 is CASSPTSRMNTEAFF.